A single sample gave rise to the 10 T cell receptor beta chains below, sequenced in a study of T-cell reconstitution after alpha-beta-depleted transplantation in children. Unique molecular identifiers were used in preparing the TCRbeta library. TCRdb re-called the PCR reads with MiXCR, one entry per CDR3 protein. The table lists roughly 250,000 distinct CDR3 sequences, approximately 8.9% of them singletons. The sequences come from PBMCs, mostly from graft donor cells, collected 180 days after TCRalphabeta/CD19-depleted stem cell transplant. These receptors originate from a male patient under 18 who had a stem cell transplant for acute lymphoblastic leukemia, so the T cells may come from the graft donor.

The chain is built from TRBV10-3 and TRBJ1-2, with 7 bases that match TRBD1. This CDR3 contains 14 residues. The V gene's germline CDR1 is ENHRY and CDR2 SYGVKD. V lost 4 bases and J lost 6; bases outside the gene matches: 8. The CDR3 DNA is TGTGCCATCAGTGGTGCAGGGGGGGCAGATGGCTACACCTTC. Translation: CAISGAGGADGYTF.

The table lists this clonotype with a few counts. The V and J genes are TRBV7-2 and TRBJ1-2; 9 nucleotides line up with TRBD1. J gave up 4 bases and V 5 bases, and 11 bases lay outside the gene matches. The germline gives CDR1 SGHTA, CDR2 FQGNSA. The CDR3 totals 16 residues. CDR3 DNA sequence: TGTGCCAGCAGCATCGGACAGGGGATGAGGTCCTATGGCTACACCTTC. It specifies CASSIGQGMRSYGYTF.

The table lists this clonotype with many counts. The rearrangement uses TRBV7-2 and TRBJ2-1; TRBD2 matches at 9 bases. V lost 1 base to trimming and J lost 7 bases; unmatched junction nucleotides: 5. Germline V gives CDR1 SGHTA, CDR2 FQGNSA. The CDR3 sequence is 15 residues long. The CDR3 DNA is TGTGCCAGCAGCTTAGTCGCTAGCGGGGCTAATGAGCAGTTCTTC. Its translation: CASSLVASGANEQFF.

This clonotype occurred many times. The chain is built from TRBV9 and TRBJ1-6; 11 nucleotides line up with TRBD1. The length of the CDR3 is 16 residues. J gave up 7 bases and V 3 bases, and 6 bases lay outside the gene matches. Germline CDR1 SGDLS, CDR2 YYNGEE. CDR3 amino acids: CASSELWDRGNSPLHF. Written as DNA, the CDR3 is TGTGCCAGCAGCGAATTGTGGGACAGGGGGAATTCACCCCTCCACTTT.

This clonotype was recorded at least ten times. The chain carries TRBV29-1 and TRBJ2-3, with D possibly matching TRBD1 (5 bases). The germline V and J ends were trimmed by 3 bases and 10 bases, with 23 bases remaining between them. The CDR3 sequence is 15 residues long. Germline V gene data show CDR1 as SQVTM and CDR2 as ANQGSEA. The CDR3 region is CSVEEVDRGQVAQYF. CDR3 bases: TGCAGCGTTGAGGAAGTGGATAGGGGCCAAGTCGCGCAGTATTTT.

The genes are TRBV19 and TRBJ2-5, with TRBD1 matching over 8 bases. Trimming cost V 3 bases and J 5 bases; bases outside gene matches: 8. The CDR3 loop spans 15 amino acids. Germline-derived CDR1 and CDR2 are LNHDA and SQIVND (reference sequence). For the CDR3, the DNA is TGTGCCAGTAGTATCCGGACAGGGTCTATGGAGACCCAGTACTTC. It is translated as CASSIRTGSMETQYF.

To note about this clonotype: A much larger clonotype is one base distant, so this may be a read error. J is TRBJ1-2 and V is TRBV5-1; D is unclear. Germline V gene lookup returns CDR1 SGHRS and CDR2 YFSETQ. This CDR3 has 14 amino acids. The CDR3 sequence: CAISLSPRDYGYTF. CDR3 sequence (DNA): TGCGCCATCAGCTTGAGCCCACGGGACTATGGCTACACCTTC.

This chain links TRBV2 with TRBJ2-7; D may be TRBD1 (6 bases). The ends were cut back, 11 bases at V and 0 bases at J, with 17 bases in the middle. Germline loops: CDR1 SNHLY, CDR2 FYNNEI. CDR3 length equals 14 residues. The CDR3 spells CAGEQGDGSYEQYF. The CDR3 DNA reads TGTGCCGGGGAACAGGGAGATGGCTCCTACGAGCAGTACTTC.

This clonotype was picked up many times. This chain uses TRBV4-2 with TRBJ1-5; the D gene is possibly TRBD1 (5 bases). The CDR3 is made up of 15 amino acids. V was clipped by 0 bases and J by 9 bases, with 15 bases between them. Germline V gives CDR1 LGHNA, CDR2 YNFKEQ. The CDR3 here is CASSQDGAVEWPQHF. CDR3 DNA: TGTGCCAGCAGCCAAGATGGGGCAGTGGAGTGGCCCCAGCATTTT.

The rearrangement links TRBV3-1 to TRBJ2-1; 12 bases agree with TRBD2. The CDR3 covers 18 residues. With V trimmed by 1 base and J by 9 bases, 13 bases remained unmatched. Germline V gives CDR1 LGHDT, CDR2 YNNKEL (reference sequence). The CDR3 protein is CASSQVRATSGRGGEQFF. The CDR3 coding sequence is TGTGCCAGCAGCCAAGTCCGGGCGACTAGCGGGAGAGGGGGTGAGCAGTTCTTC.